The TCR beta chain under discussion was sequenced for a study of shared clonotypes between healthy human individuals. Study-wide points: Specimens sampled were limited to blood, with tissue repertoires likely differing.

Donors comprised only Caucasian adults living in Nashville, Tennessee. It was into CD45RA+ naive and CD45RA-negative memory subsets that the CD4+ cells were split. The repertoire was sequenced with immunoSEQ multiplex PCR; TCRdb's copy has only in-frame clones and lacks some. The profile shows approximately 2.5 million clones, roughly 92% of them singletons. Comments on this clone: Its antigen remains unidentified.

Per the germline V gene, CDR1 is SGHRS and CDR2 is YFSETQ. This CDR3 is built from 16 residues. Trimming removed 4 bases from V and 0 bases from J; junction bases left unmatched: 7. The J gene is TRBJ1-3, the V gene TRBV5-1; 7 nucleotides align to TRBD1. The sequenced sample consisted of naive CD4+ T cells sorted from blood. Subset here: CD45RA+ positively selected. The sequence was obtained from a man between 18 and 35 years old in good health. CDR3 loop: CASSSRGTDSGNTIYF. CDR3 bases: TGCGCCAGCAGCAGCCGCGGGACAGACTCTGGAAACACCATATATTTT.